This T cell receptor (beta chain) was sequenced for a study of T cell responses to AZD1222 COVID-19 vaccine. Study-level results: Unmutated regions of variants are reportedly targeted by nearly half of spike-specific TCRs. Spike-specific TCR breadth and depth grew following two AZD1222 doses. Donors were mostly white British, more females; clonal diversity possibly underestimated.

Trimming left V 2 bases short and J 8 bases short, with 11 bases between. This CDR3 comprises 13 residues. The germline V gene has CDR1 KGHDR and CDR2 SFDVKD. Assay used: immunoSEQ multiplex PCR; TCRdb lists only in-frame clones, some missing. The table has approximately 130,000 clones, about 85% seen once. Second-dose recipients at about 4 or about 12 weeks were treated as one pooled group. This clone was observed a handful of times. No antigen is known for it. The TCR originated in an adult who received the AZD1222 COVID-19 vaccine. The rearrangement uses TRBV24-1 and TRBJ1-1; D is unclear. This sample comprised peripheral blood, obtained 28 days after the second AZD1222 dose. The CDR3 nucleotides are TGTGCCACCAGTGATTCTGGGGTCGGAGAAGCTTTCTTT. It translates to CATSDSGVGEAFF.